This T cell receptor (beta chain) was identified during a study of cytomegalovirus exposure and HLA in healthy donors. Study-level background: In a previous analysis, around 120 million unique TCR beta sequences were found from 150 million to 200 million T cells. General observations from the study: Later analysis suggested most CMV-associated TCR beta chains were HLA-restricted. A prior analysis recorded that most TCR beta V segments were productive about 87% or about 30% of the time.

The table lists this clone with a few counts. Its antigen is undetermined. Amplification used 60 Vbeta primers and 13 Jbeta primers. The table came from immunoSEQ multiplex PCR; TCRdb's copy has only in-frame clones and leaves some out. The repertoire has more than 95,000 clones, over 75% of them found once; the top ten carry approximately 5%. The material sequenced was PBMCs. This clonotype was sampled from a woman aged 18 to 35 in good health and CMV-seropositive.

The CDR3, as DNA: TGTGCCAGCAGCCGTTGGGACAGGGATCCCTACGAGCAGTACTTC. Translation gives CASSRWDRDPYEQYF. The genes are TRBV7-3 and TRBJ2-7; the match to TRBD1 covers 9 bases. This CDR3 contains 15 residues. The germline gives CDR1 SGHTA, CDR2 FQGTGA. The ends lost 5 bases at V and 2 bases at J; junction bases unmatched: 7. Variable domain in full (rest from reference TRBV7-3 and TRBJ2-7): GAGVSQTPSNKVTEKGKYVELRCDPISGHTALYWYRQSLGQGPEFLIYFQGTGAADDSGLPNDRFFAVRPEGSVSTLKIQRTERGDSAVYLCASSRWDRDPYEQYFGPGTRLTVT.